Shown below are 21 T cell receptor beta chains from a single sample sequenced in a study of PD-1 blockade in mismatch repair-deficient tumors. Profiling relied on immunoSEQ multiplex PCR, and the TCRdb table lists in-frame clones only, not all of them. The sample lists approximately 51,000 clones; about 85% were seen once. The sample consisted of peripheral blood, taken about 4.5 months after starting pembrolizumab. The receptor set was obtained from an adult with mismatch repair-deficient cancer.

This clone showed up just once. The rearrangement joins TRBV11-3 to TRBJ2-1; 9 bases align to TRBD2. CDR1 is SGHNT and CDR2 is YENEEA in the germline V gene. V lost 5 bases, J lost 4 bases, and 3 bases stayed unmatched. This CDR3 spans 14 amino acids. CDR3 nucleotides: TGTGCCAGCAGCGAGCGGGAGGATTACAATGAGCAGTTCTTC. Residues: CASSEREDYNEQFF.

The chain recombines TRBV7-9 with TRBJ2-1; 9 nucleotides match TRBD2. V was clipped by 3 bases and J by 1 base; unmatched bases: 4. Germline V CDR1 and CDR2: SEHNR, FQNEAQ (reference sequence). The CDR3 is made up of 16 amino acids. The CDR3 sequence: CASSFQAGGSYNEQFF. The DNA of the CDR3 is TGTGCCAGCAGCTTCCAAGCGGGAGGTTCCTACAATGAGCAGTTCTTC.

This chain joins TRBV5-8 and TRBJ2-7; 8 nucleotides line up with TRBD2. Germline V gene data show CDR1 as SGHTS and CDR2 as YDEGEE. This CDR3 comprises 15 residues. Germline trimming cut 0 bases from V and 5 bases from J; bases unmatched to any gene: 7. CDR3 protein: CASSLGWTSSHEQYF. The DNA for the CDR3 is TGTGCCAGCAGCTTGGGGTGGACTAGCTCGCACGAGCAGTACTTC.

The V call is TRBV10-3, the J call TRBJ2-7; 7 bases line up with TRBD1. The ends lost 6 bases at V and 3 bases at J; junction bases unmatched: 5. The CDR3 sequence is 13 residues long. Germline lookup yields CDR1 ENHRY and CDR2 SYGVKD. CDR3 in amino acids: CAIRGQENYEQYF. CDR3 bases: TGTGCCATCAGAGGACAGGAGAACTACGAGCAGTACTTC.

V and J are TRBV7-9 and TRBJ2-2; TRBD2 is a possible D gene (6 bases). Germline lookup yields CDR1 SEHNR and CDR2 FQNEAQ (reference sequence). This CDR3 is built from 16 residues. V lost 0 bases and J lost 7, with 15 bases in between. The CDR3 DNA is TGTGCCAGCAGCTTAGCCTCCGGGAGACGAAACGGGGAGCTGTTTTTT. Translation gives CASSLASGRRNGELFF.

The V call is TRBV6-5, the J call TRBJ1-4; unclear D gene. The CDR3 consists of 15 residues. CDR1 is MNHEY and CDR2 is SVGAGI in the germline V gene. Trimming removed 0 bases from V and 6 bases from J, with 11 bases in between. The CDR3 DNA reads as TGTGCCAGCAGTTACTCGGGGTCCGGTGATGAAAAACTGTTTTTT. Translated: CASSYSGSGDEKLFF.

This chain connects TRBV21-1 to TRBJ2-3; the table assigns TRBD1, which was not confirmed against the DNA. TRBV21-1 is described as a pseudogene. There are 15 residues in the CDR3. Here the CDR3 reads CASSGTGEGTDTQYF. The CDR3 nucleotides read TGTGCCAGTTCAGGGACAGGGGAAGGCACAGATACGCAGTATTTT.

The chain uses TRBV11-3 and TRBJ2-3, with D perhaps matching TRBD2 (6 bases). Per germline, CDR1 SGHNT and CDR2 YENEEA. The V and J ends lost 3 bases and 2 bases respectively, with 12 bases between them. The CDR3 sequence is 15 residues long. The CDR3 sequence: CASSLSGLLTDTQYF. DNA for the CDR3: TGTGCCAGCAGCTTGTCGGGACTCCTCACAGATACGCAGTATTTT.

In this sample, this clone turned up a few times. The chain couples TRBV7-6 to TRBJ2-1; weak D call: TRBD1 (5 bases). This CDR3 spans 13 amino acids. The germline V gene has CDR1 SGHVS and CDR2 FNYEAQ. Trimming left V 3 bases short and J 6 bases short, with 9 bases between. In DNA form, the CDR3 reads TGTGCCAGCAGCTTCACGACAGCCAATGAGCAGTTCTTC. Translating gives CASSFTTANEQFF.

The chain has TRBV28 and TRBJ2-7; D not resolved. The CDR3 has 13 amino acids. Looked up from germline, CDR1 is MDHEN and CDR2 is SYDVKM. V was clipped by 3 bases and J by 1 base, with 7 bases between them. Here the CDR3 reads CASSFVRSYEQYF. In DNA form, the CDR3 reads TGTGCCAGCAGTTTTGTTCGGTCCTACGAGCAGTACTTC.

The chain links TRBV6-6 to TRBJ2-5; a possible D gene is TRBD1 (5 bases). The ends were cut back, 6 bases at V and 5 bases at J, with 16 bases in the middle. This CDR3 region has 14 residues. Looked up from germline, CDR1 is MNHNY and CDR2 is SVGAGI (reference sequence). The DNA for the CDR3 is TGTGCCAGCAGCTCTCCTACAGGTTACGAGACCCAGTACTTC. Translating gives CASSSPTGYETQYF.

The J gene is TRBJ2-3, the V gene TRBV9; the D gene is possibly TRBD2 (6 bases). The germline CDR1 and CDR2 sequences are SGDLS and YYNGEE. The V end was cut by 3 bases, the J end by 7 bases, with 12 bases between. There are 13 residues in the CDR3. The CDR3: CASSEAGTNTQYF. As DNA, the CDR3 is TGTGCCAGCAGCGAGGCGGGAACGAATACGCAGTATTTT.

The V and J genes are TRBV19 and TRBJ2-1; D remains unclear. Trimming shortened V by 7 bases and J by 0 bases, and 13 bases separated the two germline ends. Germline values: CDR1 LNHDA, CDR2 SQIVND (reference sequence). The CDR3 has 15 residues. The CDR3 DNA reads as TGTGCCAGTAAATTAGGGCTTAGCTCCTACAATGAGCAGTTCTTC. The encoded protein is CASKLGLSSYNEQFF.

In its sample, this clone was seen once. This chain joins TRBV5-4 and TRBJ1-2, with 10 bases aligning to TRBD1. Unmatched junction bases numbered 10, after V lost 3 bases and J lost 2 bases. The germline gives CDR1 SGHNT, CDR2 YYREEE (reference sequence). The CDR3 runs to 17 residues. In DNA, the CDR3 is TGTGCCAGCAGCTCTGGATTGAGACAGGGGGCAAACTATGGCTACACCTTC. It encodes CASSSGLRQGANYGYTF. The whole variable domain, remainder taken from reference TRBV5-4 and TRBJ1-2, is ETGVTQSPTHLIKTRGQQVTLRCSSQSGHNTVSWYQQALGQGPQFIFQYYREEENGRGNFPPRFSGLQFPNYSSELNVNALELDDSALYLCASSSGLRQGANYGYTFGSGTRLTVV.

This chain links TRBV19 with TRBJ2-2; 13 bases map to TRBD2. Germline-derived CDR1 and CDR2 are LNHDA and SQIVND (reference sequence). CDR3 length: 15 amino acids. V lost 7 bases to trimming and J lost 6 bases; unmatched junction nucleotides: 5. The CDR3 bases are TGTGCCAGTACCCGGACTAGCGGGAGCCCCGGGGAGCTGTTTTTT. Translating gives CASTRTSGSPGELFF.

The V and J genes are TRBV7-2 and TRBJ1-4; D uncertain. The V end lost 4 bases, the J end lost 3 bases, and 15 bases lay between the germline ends. From germline, CDR1 is SGHTA and CDR2 FQGNSA. The CDR3 has 16 amino acids. CDR3 sequence reads: CASSSKPRGANEKLFF. CDR3 nucleotides: TGTGCCAGCAGCTCCAAACCTCGTGGGGCTAATGAAAAACTGTTTTTT. Filled out from reference TRBV7-2 and TRBJ1-4, the complete variable domain reads GAGVSQSPSNKVTEKGKDVELRCDPISGHTALYWYRQSLGQGLEFLIYFQGNSAPDKSGLPSDRFSAERTGGSVSTLTIQRTQQEDSAVYLCASSSKPRGANEKLFFGSGTQLSVL.

This clone has only one observation. The genes are TRBV9 and TRBJ2-3, with D perhaps TRBD2 (6 bases). The length of the CDR3 is 15 residues. Looked up from germline, CDR1 is SGDLS and CDR2 is YYNGEE. The V and J ends lost 4 bases and 0 bases respectively, with 12 bases between them. The CDR3 region is CASSPPEGSTDTQYF. The CDR3 bases are TGTGCCAGCAGCCCACCGGAGGGGAGCACAGATACGCAGTATTTT. Combining the CDR3 with reference TRBV9 and TRBJ2-3 gives the whole variable domain DSGVTQTPKHLITATGQRVTLRCSPRSGDLSVYWYQQSLDQGLQFLIQYYNGEERAKGNILERFSAQQFPDLHSELNLSSLELGDSALYFCASSPPEGSTDTQYFGPGTRLTVL.

The DNA for the CDR3 is TGTGCCAGCAGCTTGACAGGGGATGGGAATCAGCCCCAGCATTTT. This gives the protein CASSLTGDGNQPQHF. The chain uses TRBV5-8 and TRBJ1-5; 7 bases agree with TRBD1. The CDR3 has 15 residues. The germline V gene has CDR1 SGHTS and CDR2 YDEGEE. With V trimmed by 1 base and J by 4 bases, 5 bases remained unmatched.

The rearrangement links TRBV16 to TRBJ1-4; possibly TRBD1 for D (5 bases). This CDR3 spans 14 amino acids. Trimming shortened V by 1 base and J by 13 bases, and 16 bases separated the two germline ends. In germline, CDR1 is KGHSY, CDR2 FQNENV. This CDR3 reads CASSQLRDPGLLFF. The CDR3 region has the DNA TGTGCCAGCAGCCAATTGCGGGACCCTGGGTTACTGTTTTTT.

This clone was picked up one time. This chain connects TRBV13 to TRBJ2-1; D possibly corresponds to TRBD1 (5 bases). The CDR3 length is 12 residues. The V and J ends lost 8 bases and 10 bases respectively, with 15 bases between them. CDR1 is PRHDT, CDR2 FYEKMQ, per germline (reference sequence). CDR3 DNA: TGTGCCAGCCAAGGATGGGGCGAAGAGCAGTTCTTC. Its protein product is CASQGWGEEQFF.

This sequence joins TRBV7-9 and TRBJ2-1, with TRBD2 matching 9 bases. This CDR3 has 16 residues. The J segment lost 2 bases and the V segment lost 8 bases, leaving 10 bases of the junction unmatched. Germline-derived CDR1 and CDR2 are SEHNR and FQNEAQ (reference sequence). This CDR3 is CASGTYSGSAYNEQFF. CDR3 in DNA: TGTGCCAGCGGCACGTATAGCGGGAGCGCCTACAATGAGCAGTTCTTC.